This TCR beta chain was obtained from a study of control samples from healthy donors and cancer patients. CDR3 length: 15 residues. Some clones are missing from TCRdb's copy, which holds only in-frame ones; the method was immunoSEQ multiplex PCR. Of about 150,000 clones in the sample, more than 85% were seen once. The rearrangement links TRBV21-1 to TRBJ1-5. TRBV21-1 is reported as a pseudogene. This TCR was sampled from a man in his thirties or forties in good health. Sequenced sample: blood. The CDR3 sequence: CASSKALESNQPQHF. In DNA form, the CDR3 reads TGTGCCAGCAGCAAAGCGTTGGAGTCAAATCAGCCCCAGCATTTT.